This is a list of T cell receptor beta chains from one sample in a study of shared clonotypes between healthy human individuals. Some clones are missing from TCRdb's copy, which holds only in-frame ones; the method was immunoSEQ multiplex PCR. The sample shows about 710,000 clones, roughly 72% of them seen only once. Input material: memory CD4+ T cells sorted from blood. These receptors were taken from a woman aged 30 to 39 in good health. The CDR3 runs from the conserved cysteine through the conserved F or W. The D gene is left open where the match is weak. A clone size is listed for some rows: how often the clone was seen (once, few, many), or a class if it is expanded.

J | V | D | size | DNA | CDR3
TRBJ1-3 | TRBV30 | . | . | TGTGCCTGGAGTGTGTCAGATCCAAGCTCTGGAAACACCATATATTTT | CAWSVSDPSSGNTIYF
TRBJ1-1 | TRBV6-1 | . | . | TGTGCCAGCAGTGAAAAGGAGAACACTGAAGCTTTCTTT | CASSEKENTEAFF
TRBJ2-5 | TRBV5-6 | . | few | TGTGCCAGCAGCCCCCTCCAGGGGGGCGGGGAGACCCAGTACTTC | CASSPLQGGGETQYF
TRBJ2-2 | TRBV5-1 | TRBD2 | once | TGCGCCAGCAGCGATCTAGCGGGGAACACCGGGGAGCTGTTTTTT | CASSDLAGNTGELFF
TRBJ2-1 | TRBV6-6 | TRBD1 | many | TGTGCCAGCAGCCGGACAGGGAACCCCTACAATGAGCAGTTCTTC | CASSRTGNPYNEQFF
TRBJ2-5 | TRBV5-4 | . | . | TGTGCCAGCAGCTTGGCCCTGGGCAGCCAAGAGACCCAGTACTTC | CASSLALGSQETQYF
TRBJ2-5 | TRBV29-1 | TRBD1 | . | TGCAGCGTTATCCCGGGACAGGGAGGCATAAGAGAGCAGTACTTC | CSVIPGQGGIREQYF
TRBJ2-7 | TRBV6-1 | TRBD2 | once | TGTGCCAGCAGTGAAGCTAGCGGGAGCTCCTACGAGCAGTACTTC | CASSEASGSSYEQYF
TRBJ1-1 | TRBV19 | . | . | TGTGCCAGTAGTGAAGGGTGGGGGAACACTGAAGCTTTCTTT | CASSEGWGNTEAFF
TRBJ2-2 | TRBV28 | . | few | TGTGCCAGCAGATCCACCGGGGAGCTGTTTTTT | CASRSTGELFF
TRBJ2-5 | TRBV30 | . | . | TGTGCCTGGAGTGTACGCGGACTTCAAGAGACCCAGTACTTC | CAWSVRGLQETQYF
TRBJ2-1 | TRBV2 | TRBD2 | once | TGTGCCAGCGGAACCGGGACTAGCGGGAGTGCGGAGCAGTTCTTC | CASGTGTSGSAEQFF
TRBJ2-7 | TRBV19 | . | once | TGTGCCAGTAGTCGGGACATCCTGGGAGAGCAGTACTTC | CASSRDILGEQYF
TRBJ2-7 | TRBV6-1 | . | . | TGTGCCAGCAGTGAAGCCTTGTCCCGTTCCTACGAGCAGTACTTC | CASSEALSRSYEQYF
TRBJ2-1 | TRBV6-5 | TRBD1 | . | TGTGCCAGCAGACGAGACAGGGGCACCTACAATGAGCAGTTCTTC | CASRRDRGTYNEQFF
TRBJ1-2 | TRBV5-1 | . | . | TGCGCCAGCAGCCCTGAGGGTGTAATGAACTATGGCTACACCTTC | CASSPEGVMNYGYTF
TRBJ1-2 | TRBV9 | TRBD1 | . | TGTGCCAGCAGCGCCCCCGGACAGGGGGGTTCGTCTGGCTACACCTTC | CASSAPGQGGSSGYTF
TRBJ1-1 | TRBV15 | TRBD1 | few | TGTGCCACCAGCAGAGCTGAGGGGGCCACTGAAGCTTTCTTT | CATSRAEGATEAFF
TRBJ2-5 | TRBV2 | . | . | TGTGCCAGCAGTGAAGACGTCTTTGAGACCCAGTACTTC | CASSEDVFETQYF
TRBJ2-2 | TRBV5-1 | . | . | TGCGCCAGCAGCTTGGGAGGGCCATCCGGGGAGCTGTTTTTT | CASSLGGPSGELFF
TRBJ2-7 | TRBV25-1 | TRBD1 | . | TGTGCCAGCAGTCCCGGACAGGGAAAGACGTACGAGCAGTACTTC | CASSPGQGKTYEQYF
TRBJ2-2 | TRBV27 | TRBD2 | few | TGTGCCAGCCAGTCCATCGTCGTTATGGCGGGAGGGCCCGGGGAGCTGTTTTTT | CASQSIVVMAGGPGELFF
TRBJ1-2 | TRBV19 | TRBD1 | few | TGTGCCACTCAGAACCGACAGGGGACCGTCTATGGCTACACCTTC | CATQNRQGTVYGYTF
TRBJ2-3 | TRBV27 | . | . | TGTGCCAGCAGTTTTTCAGAGTCCTTTGGAGATACGCAGTATTTT | CASSFSESFGDTQYF
TRBJ1-2 | TRBV5-6 | . | . | TGTGCCAGCAGTTTTGACATCTATGGCTACACCTTC | CASSFDIYGYTF
TRBJ2-7 | TRBV2 | . | . | TGTGCCAGCAGTGAAAATCTTGCGGCAAAGCAGTACTTC | CASSENLAAKQYF
TRBJ2-3 | TRBV6-1 | . | . | TGTGCCAGCAGTGATGTGAAAAGCACAGATACGCAGTATTTT | CASSDVKSTDTQYF
TRBJ2-7 | TRBV18 | TRBD1 | . | TGTGCCAGCTCACAGGGACAGGCAAGAGAGCAGTACTTC | CASSQGQAREQYF
TRBJ1-1 | TRBV7-9 | . | . | TGTGCCAGCAGCTTAGGTCGGACGGGGAACACTGAAGCTTTCTTT | CASSLGRTGNTEAFF
TRBJ2-1 | TRBV7-2 | . | . | TGTGCCAGCAGCTTATCGGGGCCCCGCAATGAGCAGTTCTTC | CASSLSGPRNEQFF
TRBJ2-3 | TRBV27 | . | . | TGTGCCAGCAGGGGCCTGTTGTGGACAGATACGCAGTATTTT | CASRGLLWTDTQYF
TRBJ1-2 | TRBV7-8 | . | . | TGTGCCAGCAGCTTAAGAGGGGGAGGGACTAGTACTAGAGGCTACACCTTC | CASSLRGGGTSTRGYTF
TRBJ2-5 | TRBV5-1 | TRBD2 | . | TGCGCCAGCAGCTTGGGGGGGACTAGTTTGGGAGAGACCCAGTACTTC | CASSLGGTSLGETQYF
TRBJ2-5 | TRBV5-1 | . | once | TGCGCCAGCAGCTTGTTGCGGGGACGGGAGACCCAGTACTTC | CASSLLRGRETQYF
TRBJ2-1 | TRBV29-1 | . | . | TGCAGCGTTGTTGTCCTGTTTGGGCTATTCTATGAGTTCTTC | CSVVVLFGLFYEFF
TRBJ1-4 | TRBV4-1 | . | few | TGCGCCAGCAGCCAATCCCTCACGCCGGGGATAAATGAAAAACTGTTTTTT | CASSQSLTPGINEKLFF
TRBJ1-5 | TRBV16 | . | once | TGTGCCAGCAGCCAACCCCCCCAGGGGCCAGAACAATCTTATCAGCCCCAGCATTTT | CASSQPPQGPEQSYQPQHF
TRBJ2-2 | TRBV28 | TRBD1 | . | TGTGCCAGCAGCCGCCGGGACAGGGACACCGGGGAGCTGTTTTTT | CASSRRDRDTGELFF
TRBJ2-2 | TRBV14 | . | . | TGTGCCAGCAGCCGCTCTAACACCGGGGAGCTGTTTTTT | CASSRSNTGELFF
TRBJ1-2 | TRBV6-6 | . | once | TGTGCCAGCAGTTACCCGACAGGTCTTCGTGACTATGGCTACACCTTC | CASSYPTGLRDYGYTF
TRBJ2-1 | TRBV6-1 | . | many | TGTGCCAGCAGTGAATCGGGGGACCCGTACAATGAGCAGTTCTTC | CASSESGDPYNEQFF
TRBJ1-2 | TRBV7-8 | . | . | TGTGCCAGCAGCCCGGATCCGGGACGGGGTTATGGCTACACCTTC | CASSPDPGRGYGYTF
TRBJ1-1 | TRBV11-2 | . | . | TGTGCCAGCAGCCCTATTTCGGGGCACACTGAAGCTTTCTTT | CASSPISGHTEAFF
TRBJ1-1 | TRBV10-3 | . | few | TGTGCCATCGGGGAGGGGGAGGGGAACACTGAAGCTTTCTTT | CAIGEGEGNTEAFF
TRBJ2-5 | TRBV5-1 | TRBD1 | . | TGCGCCAGCAGCGCCCGGGACAGGGACCCTCGGACCCAGTACTTC | CASSARDRDPRTQYF
TRBJ2-5 | TRBV6-5 | . | . | TGTGCCAGCAGATCTACAGGTGGGCGCGGGGAGACCCAGTACTTC | CASRSTGGRGETQYF
TRBJ2-3 | TRBV9 | TRBD2 | . | TGTGCCAGCAGCGTAGAGCGGGGGGAGACAGATACGCAGTATTTT | CASSVERGETDTQYF
TRBJ1-3 | TRBV5-1 | . | . | TGCGCCAGCAGCTTGCATCCGGGAACGGGAAACACCATATATTTT | CASSLHPGTGNTIYF
TRBJ2-7 | TRBV4-1 | . | . | TGCGCCAGCAGCCCACCTGGGAGGAGCTCCTACGAGCAGTACTTC | CASSPPGRSSYEQYF
TRBJ2-7 | TRBV5-6 | TRBD1 | few | TGTGCCAGCAGCGGACAGGACTACGAGCAGTACTTC | CASSGQDYEQYF
TRBJ1-1 | TRBV19 | . | . | TGTGCCAGTAGTATGGGAAACACTGAAGCTTTCTTT | CASSMGNTEAFF